The next 21 T cell receptor beta chains were all read from a single sample in a study of CD8 T cells in Susac syndrome. With random hexamers, about 0.5 to 1 ug RNA was reverse transcribed. TCRdb ran MiXCR on the immunoSEQ multiplex PCR reads and lists one entry per CDR3 protein. The sample lists 200,000 or so distinct CDR3 sequences, 90% to 95% occurring once. Input material: CD4+ T cells from PBMCs. The receptor set was obtained from a human donor with multiple sclerosis.

This clonotype has a handful of counts. The rearrangement uses TRBV7-2 and TRBJ1-2, with D hard to call. Germline CDR1 and CDR2: SGHTA and FQGNSA. The ends were cut back, 3 bases at V and 4 bases at J, with 9 bases in the middle. This CDR3 is 13 amino acids long. CDR3 nucleotides: TGTGCCAGCAGCTTTCCTAGGGCCTATGGCTACACCTTC. Its protein is CASSFPRAYGYTF.

This chain joins TRBV20-1 and TRBJ2-1; D not resolved. The CDR3 runs 14 residues. CDR1 and CDR2 from the germline V gene are DFQATT and SNEGSKA (reference sequence). V lost 5 bases and J 7 bases, leaving 18 bases between the germline ends. As DNA, the CDR3 is TGCAGTGCTCGTAAGCCGACGGGTCGAAATGAGCAGTTCTTC. It encodes CSARKPTGRNEQFF.

The rearrangement uses TRBV7-2 and TRBJ2-4, with a possible D match to TRBD2 (5 bases). The CDR3 is 13 residues long. Trimming left V 8 bases short and J 0 bases short, with 8 bases between. Per the germline V gene, CDR1 is SGHTA and CDR2 is FQGNSA. In DNA form, the CDR3 reads TGTGCCAGCTGCCGGGGAGCCAAAAACATTCAGTACTTC. Amino acid sequence: CASCRGAKNIQYF.

The chain is built from TRBV30 and TRBJ2-1; the match to TRBD2 covers 10 bases. In germline, CDR1 is GTSNPN, CDR2 SVGIG (reference sequence). CDR3 size: 13 residues. The trim removed 2 bases at V and 6 bases at J, leaving 1 base unmatched. DNA for the CDR3: TGTGCCTGGAGTTTAGCGGGGGGCAATGAGCAGTTCTTC. Encoded protein: CAWSLAGGNEQFF.

The chain recombines TRBV28 with TRBJ2-7; the match to TRBD2 covers 10 bases. The V gene's germline CDR1 is MDHEN and CDR2 SYDVKM. CDR3 length equals 16 residues. With V trimmed by 5 bases and J by 2 bases, 9 bases remained unmatched. CDR3 DNA sequence: TGTGCCAGCAGTCCTCCCCTAGCGGGGGCCCCCTACGAGCAGTACTTC. This codes for CASSPPLAGAPYEQYF.

This chain links TRBV23-1 with TRBJ1-4, with TRBD1 as a possible D gene (5 bases). TRBV23-1 is labeled an ORF, and its function is uncertain. This CDR3 region has 15 residues. The V and J ends lost 0 bases and 5 bases respectively, with 10 bases between them. CDR3 in amino acids: CASSQSGTSNEKLFF. CDR3 DNA sequence: TGCGCCAGCAGTCAATCTGGGACCTCCAATGAAAAACTGTTTTTT.

In DNA form, the CDR3 reads TGTGCCTGTCGGGGTTACCCGGTAGTCGAGCAGTACTTC. It is translated as CACRGYPVVEQYF. The rearrangement uses TRBV30 and TRBJ2-7; a possible D gene is TRBD2 (5 bases). CDR1 is GTSNPN and CDR2 is SVGIG in the germline V gene (reference sequence). The CDR3 runs 13 residues. V dropped 6 bases and J dropped 6 bases, with 18 bases sitting between them.

This chain joins TRBV14 and TRBJ1-2; D unresolved. The CDR3 runs to 15 residues. The germline V gene has CDR1 SGHDN and CDR2 FVKESK. V gave up 0 bases and J gave up 8 bases, with 16 bases separating them. The CDR3 loop is CASSQEIWDLQGYTF. CDR3 in DNA: TGTGCCAGCAGCCAAGAAATTTGGGATCTGCAGGGCTACACCTTC. Full variable domain (missing parts from reference TRBV14 and TRBJ1-2): EAGVTQFPSHSVIEKGQTVTLRCDPISGHDNLYWYRRVMGKEIKFLLHFVKESKQDESGMPNNRFLAERTGGTYSTLKVQPAELEDSGVYFCASSQEIWDLQGYTFGSGTRLTVV.

V and J are TRBV27 and TRBJ2-7; 11 bases are a match to TRBD2. The junction had 9 bases not matched to a gene; V was cut back by 3 bases and J by 5 bases. CDR1 is MNHEY, CDR2 SMNVEV, per germline (reference sequence). There are 16 residues in the CDR3. Here the CDR3 DNA reads TGTGCCAGCAGTTTTCTGTCTAGCGGGGGGCCCGACGAGCAGTACTTC. This codes for CASSFLSSGGPDEQYF.

The genes are TRBV29-1 and TRBJ1-4; 8 bases agree with TRBD1. Germline V gives CDR1 SQVTM, CDR2 ANQGSEA. Trimming removed 5 bases from V and 11 bases from J; junction bases left unmatched: 7. This CDR3 comprises 12 residues. CDR3 sequence (DNA): TGCAGCGTTACCGGGACAGGTGGGAAACTGTTTTTT. This gives the protein CSVTGTGGKLFF.

The chain recombines TRBV14 with TRBJ1-2, with D hard to call. Per the germline V gene, CDR1 is SGHDN and CDR2 is FVKESK. Trimming took off 4 bases at V and 0 bases at J, with 9 bases between the two ends. The CDR3 is made up of 14 amino acids. CDR3 amino acids: CASSPDFANYGYTF. The DNA of the CDR3 is TGTGCCAGCAGCCCGGACTTCGCTAACTATGGCTACACCTTC.

The CDR3 sequence is CSATPAGIQETQYF. CDR3 DNA sequence: TGCAGTGCCACCCCCGCGGGAATACAAGAGACCCAGTACTTC. The rearrangement joins TRBV20-1 to TRBJ2-5, with D tentatively TRBD2 (6 bases). The CDR3 covers 14 residues. Germline V CDR1 and CDR2: DFQATT, SNEGSKA (reference sequence). The V and J ends lost 6 bases and 2 bases respectively, with 16 bases between them.

The chain recombines TRBV12-3 or TRBV12-4 with TRBJ1-5; D perhaps matches TRBD1 (5 bases). The CDR3 is 16 residues long. V was cut by 1 base and J by 4 bases, with 14 bases left in between. The CDR3 here is CASSLGVDRGNQPQHF. The CDR3 DNA is TGTGCCAGCAGTTTAGGGGTTGACAGAGGGAATCAGCCCCAGCATTTT.

The chain joins TRBV10-3 to TRBJ1-6, with TRBD1 identical over 9 bases. The CDR3 extends over 15 amino acids. Trimming removed 0 bases from V and 6 bases from J; junction bases left unmatched: 0. Germline CDR1 is ENHRY and CDR2 is SYGVKD. In DNA, the CDR3 is TGTGCCATCAGTGAGTCGGACAGGGGTAATTCACCCCTCCACTTT. Translating it yields CAISESDRGNSPLHF.

The genes are TRBV18 and TRBJ2-2; D not resolved. There are 13 residues in the CDR3. CDR1 is KGHSH, CDR2 LQKENI, per germline. V was pared by 0 bases and J by 7 bases, with 6 bases between. CDR3 sequence reads: CASSPPEGGELFF. DNA of the CDR3: TGTGCCAGCTCACCACCGGAAGGCGGGGAGCTGTTTTTT.

V usage is TRBV29-1 and J usage is TRBJ2-7; possibly TRBD2 for D (5 bases). The V gene lost 4 bases and the J gene lost 2 bases, with 9 bases spanning the gap. The length of the CDR3 is 12 residues. Germline V CDR1 and CDR2: SQVTM, ANQGSEA. CDR3 sequence: CSVAGLTYEQYF. Here the CDR3 DNA reads TGCAGCGTTGCGGGGTTAACCTACGAGCAGTACTTC.

The V call is TRBV15, the J call TRBJ1-2; no firm D call. Germline values: CDR1 LNHNV, CDR2 YYDKDF (reference sequence). CDR3 length: 12 amino acids. With 5 bases removed from V and 8 bases from J, the gap between germline ends came to 12 bases. CDR3 in DNA: TGTGCCACCAGCGAGGGCTGGGGAGGCTACACCTTC. This sequence encodes CATSEGWGGYTF.

The rearrangement uses TRBV30 and TRBJ2-1; D is tentatively TRBD1 or TRBD2 (5 bases each). Germline V gene sequence: CDR1 GTSNPN, CDR2 SVGIG (reference sequence). This CDR3 is 13 amino acids long. V was trimmed by 7 bases and J by 0 bases, leaving 10 bases between them. The CDR3 here is CAYRDRSYNEQFF. DNA for the CDR3: TGTGCCTACCGGGACCGCTCCTACAATGAGCAGTTCTTC.

This chain joins TRBV7-9 and TRBJ1-5; the D is unclear. This CDR3 has 12 amino acids. The V gene lost 1 base and the J gene lost 6 bases, with 4 bases spanning the gap. Germline CDR1 is SEHNR and CDR2 is FQNEAQ (reference sequence). The CDR3 DNA reads TGTGCCAGCAGCTTAGTCGCTCAGCCCCAGCATTTT. Its protein product is CASSLVAQPQHF.

This clonotype has a single count. The CDR3 here is CSARPVREKLFF. CDR3 coding DNA: TGCAGTGCTAGACCTGTAAGGGAAAAACTGTTTTTT. This chain uses TRBV20-1 with TRBJ1-4; D remains ambiguous. This CDR3 spans 12 amino acids. Deletions cut 2 bases from V and 8 bases from J, with 9 bases between. Germline loops: CDR1 DFQATT, CDR2 SNEGSKA (reference sequence).

In its sample, this clonotype was seen once. The rearrangement uses TRBV7-2 and TRBJ2-1, with D hard to call. The germline CDR1 and CDR2 sequences are SGHTA and FQGNSA. V lost 1 base and J 5 bases, leaving 6 bases between the germline ends. This CDR3 contains 13 residues. The CDR3 DNA follows: TGTGCCAGCAGCTTAGGGACCCACAATGAGCAGTTCTTC. Translation: CASSLGTHNEQFF.